One and the same sample provided the 5 T cell receptor beta chains below, sequenced in a study of chronic HIV infection and antiretroviral therapy. TCRdb independently ran MiXCR on the 5' RACE reads; one entry per CDR3 protein. There are over 40,000 distinct CDR3 sequences in the sample; approximately 19% occur only once, and under 3.5% lies in the top ten. The sample comprised peripheral blood. These receptors were obtained from an adult who had HIV and had not received antiretroviral therapy, or was an uninfected healthy control (not recorded which).

This clonotype appeared many times. The gene calls are TRBV6-6 and TRBJ1-5; possibly TRBD1 for D (5 bases). Germline assignment: CDR1 MNHNY and CDR2 SVGAGI (reference sequence). Trimming removed 5 bases at V and 3 bases at J, with 8 bases between. The CDR3 is made up of 13 amino acids. Here the CDR3 reads CASSTGVNQPQHF. The CDR3 nucleotides read TGTGCCAGCAGTACAGGAGTCAATCAGCCCCAGCATTTT.

This sequence joins TRBV7-2 and TRBJ2-3; D is unclear. Per the germline V gene, CDR1 is SGHTA and CDR2 is FQGNSA. The CDR3 is made up of 13 amino acids. V gave up 3 bases and J gave up 2 bases, with 6 bases separating them. CDR3 amino acids: CASSFSTTDTQYF. CDR3 in DNA: TGTGCCAGCAGCTTTAGCACCACAGATACGCAGTATTTT.

This chain links TRBV27 with TRBJ1-4, with D possibly being TRBD1 (6 bases). Germline CDR1 and CDR2: MNHEY and SMNVEV (reference sequence). CDR3 length equals 13 residues. V gave up 6 bases and J gave up 7 bases, with 12 bases separating them. Written as DNA, the CDR3 is TGTGCCAGCAGCATCGACAGGTTTGAAAAACTGTTTTTT. Protein product: CASSIDRFEKLFF.

This rearrangement joins TRBV18 to TRBJ1-4; no firm D call. CDR3 length: 14 amino acids. Trimming removed 1 base from V and 3 bases from J, with 6 bases in between. Germline CDR1 is KGHSH and CDR2 is LQKENI. CDR3: CASSPQGSNEKLFF. The CDR3 DNA is TGTGCCAGCTCACCACAGGGTTCTAATGAAAAACTGTTTTTT.

The CDR3 protein is CASSTGTGTLYEQYF. In nucleotides, the CDR3 is TGTGCCAGCAGTACGGGGACAGGGACCCTCTACGAGCAGTACTTC. The V call is TRBV28, the J call TRBJ2-7; 9 bases align to TRBD1. J lost 3 bases, V lost 5 bases, and 8 bases had no gene match. Looked up from germline, CDR1 is MDHEN and CDR2 is SYDVKM. The CDR3 is made up of 15 amino acids. The variable domain in full, with the rest retrieved from reference TRBV28 and TRBJ2-7, is DVKVTQSSRYLVKRTGEKVFLECVQDMDHENMFWYRQDPGLGLRLIYFSYDVKMKEKGDIPEGYSVSREKKERFSLILESASTNQTSMYLCASSTGTGTLYEQYFGPGTRLTVT.